This T cell receptor (beta chain) emerged from a study of spatial heterogeneity in lung cancer. Findings of the study overall: Relative to follow-up, resection was when ubiquitous expanded tumor TCRs appeared more in blood.

This CDR3 contains 14 residues. Losses at the gene ends were 5 bases for V and 1 base for J; bases not matched to a gene: 1. The germline CDR1 and CDR2 sequences are GTSNPN and SVGIG (reference sequence). As to time point: sample taken at primary tumor resection. In each case, whole RNA from tumor, nontumor lung or frozen PBMC was sequenced unsorted. This clonotype was recorded many times. Its antigen is still unknown. TCRdb independently ran MiXCR on the 5' RACE reads; one entry per CDR3 protein. The sample holds about 82,000 distinct CDR3 sequences, roughly 12% seen once. The V call is TRBV30, the J call TRBJ2-1; TRBD2 aligns across 11 bases. This specimen consisted of PBMCs, obtained at surgery. The origin of this receptor is a male donor with early-stage non-small cell lung cancer. The CDR3 loop is CAWRLAGSYNEQFF. DNA for the CDR3: TGTGCCTGGCGACTAGCGGGATCCTACAATGAGCAGTTCTTC.